Below are 21 T cell receptor beta chains sequenced from a single sample in a study of post-analysis software for immune sequencing data. Study outcomes and limitations: TRBV5-6, TRBV5-1 and TRBV20-1 belonged to a set of about five TRBV segments that were more frequent in patients than controls.

These receptors have no known antigen. The library was made from cDNA and included unique molecular identifiers. TCRdb fed the PCR reads into MiXCR, producing one record per CDR3 protein. Here the sample spans about half a million distinct CDR3 sequences, under 55% being singletons. The sample comprised blood. The receptors here all came from a girl aged 10-17 years with multiple sclerosis.

The V and J genes are TRBV20-1 and TRBJ2-7, with no clear D. V gave up 2 bases and J gave up 3 bases, with 11 bases separating them. Per germline, CDR1 DFQATT and CDR2 SNEGSKA (reference sequence). The CDR3 runs 13 residues. The chain's CDR3 is CSARSQVVYEQYF. In nucleotides, the CDR3 is TGCAGTGCTAGATCCCAGGTGGTCTACGAGCAGTACTTC.

The CDR3 nucleotides read TGCGCCAGCAGCTTGCAGGGACAGCTCAATGAGCAGTTCTTC. Residues: CASSLQGQLNEQFF. The V gene is TRBV5-1, the J gene TRBJ2-1; the match to TRBD1 covers 7 bases. The CDR3 totals 14 residues. The germline CDR1 and CDR2 sequences are SGHRS and YFSETQ. V shed 1 base, J shed 6 bases, and the junction held 4 bases outside the gene matches. Complete variable domain (other parts from reference TRBV5-1 and TRBJ2-1): KAGVTQTPRYLIKTRGQQVTLSCSPISGHRSVSWYQQTPGQGLQFLFEYFSETQRNKGNFPGRFSGRQFSNSRSEMNVSTLELGDSALYLCASSLQGQLNEQFFGPGTRLTVL.

The chain joins TRBV12-3 or TRBV12-4 to TRBJ2-7; 8 bases agree with TRBD1. This CDR3 spans 13 amino acids. The V gene end was trimmed by 3 bases and the J gene end by 3 bases; junction bases not matched to a gene: 1. The CDR3 region has the DNA TGTGCCAGCAGTTTCGGGACAGGCTACGAGCAGTACTTC. Translating it yields CASSFGTGYEQYF.

The chain joins TRBV18 to TRBJ2-3; weak D call: TRBD2 (6 bases). The germline V gene has CDR1 KGHSH and CDR2 LQKENI. With 2 bases removed from V and 1 base from J, the gap between germline ends came to 10 bases. CDR3 size: 15 residues. The CDR3 loop reads CASSPSGPRTDTQYF. As DNA, the CDR3 is TGTGCCAGCTCACCAAGCGGGCCTCGCACAGATACGCAGTATTTT.

This clonotype occurred a few times. J is TRBJ2-1 and V is TRBV27, with a tentative D call TRBD2 (5 bases). CDR3 length: 16 residues. Trimming left V 4 bases short and J 4 bases short, with 17 bases between. From germline, CDR1 is MNHEY and CDR2 SMNVEV (reference sequence). CDR3 loop: CASSSLREGNYNEQFF. Here the CDR3 DNA reads TGTGCCAGCAGTTCCCTTCGCGAGGGCAATTACAATGAGCAGTTCTTC.

The gene calls are TRBV29-1 and TRBJ2-2; TRBD1 matches at 7 bases. Germline loops: CDR1 SQVTM, CDR2 ANQGSEA. J lost 0 bases, V lost 5 bases, and 3 bases had no gene match. This CDR3 has 14 amino acids. CDR3 region: CSVRQGTNTGELFF. Written as DNA, the CDR3 is TGCAGCGTTCGACAGGGTACGAACACCGGGGAGCTGTTTTTT.

Only one count was recorded for this clonotype. The V call is TRBV11-3, the J call TRBJ1-5; the D gene is possibly TRBD1 (5 bases). V was pared by 10 bases and J by 4 bases, with 23 bases between. The CDR3 contains 16 residues. CDR1 and CDR2 (germline): SGHNT, YENEEA. CDR3 sequence: CATTSNPPGRNQPQHF. The CDR3 DNA is TGTGCCACCACCAGCAACCCTCCAGGGCGTAATCAGCCCCAGCATTTT.

This clonotype was found a few times. The chain is built from TRBV11-1 and TRBJ2-1; D remains ambiguous. The CDR3 extends over 16 amino acids. Germline V lookup: CDR1 SGHAT, CDR2 FQDESV (reference sequence). Trimming pared 5 bases from V and 0 bases from J, leaving 14 bases between. The CDR3 loop reads CASSLTTSSSYNEQFF. The CDR3 region has the DNA TGTGCCAGCAGCCTCACGACTTCCTCCTCCTACAATGAGCAGTTCTTC. Supplemented by reference TRBV11-1 and TRBJ2-1, the full variable domain reads EAEVAQSPRYKITEKSQAVAFWCDPISGHATLYWYRQILGQGPELLVQFQDESVVDDSQLPKDRFSAERLKGVDSTLKIQPAELGDSAMYLCASSLTTSSSYNEQFFGPGTRLTVL.

Points on this clonotype: One end of the junction varies from germline; a read error may be responsible. This chain uses TRBV12-3 or TRBV12-4 with TRBJ2-3; a possible D gene is TRBD1 (7 bases). The length of the CDR3 is 14 residues. In DNA form, the CDR3 reads TGTGCCAGCAGTTTAGACGGAGGGACAGATGCGCAGTATTTT. Protein sequence: CASSLDGGTDAQYF.

This sequence joins TRBV5-1 and TRBJ2-1; D is uncertain. This CDR3 spans 14 amino acids. Germline-derived CDR1 and CDR2 are SGHRS and YFSETQ. The ends were cut back, 6 bases at V and 5 bases at J, with 15 bases in the middle. DNA of the CDR3: TGCGCCAGCATGGGTCAGGCCTGGGACAATGAGCAGTTCTTC. Its protein product is CASMGQAWDNEQFF.

V and J are TRBV29-1 and TRBJ1-5, with 11 bases identical to TRBD1. CDR3 length: 14 residues. V was clipped by 5 bases and J by 7 bases; unmatched bases: 7. The germline V gene has CDR1 SQVTM and CDR2 ANQGSEA. CDR3 nucleotides: TGCAGCGTTACCACGGACAGGGGGCTCCAGCCCCAGCATTTT. As protein: CSVTTDRGLQPQHF.

This sequence joins TRBV25-1 and TRBJ1-5; TRBD1 is a possible D gene (6 bases). The germline V and J ends were trimmed by 8 bases and 4 bases, with 18 bases remaining between them. This CDR3 has 15 amino acids. CDR1 is MGHDK, CDR2 SYGVNS, per germline. CDR3 bases: TGTGCCAGCCTACAGGGAATCGTAGTTAATCAGCCCCAGCATTTT. Its translation is CASLQGIVVNQPQHF.

V gene TRBV20-1 combines with J gene TRBJ2-3; TRBD2 agrees at 7 bases. Looked up from germline, CDR1 is DFQATT and CDR2 is SNEGSKA (reference sequence). The CDR3 runs 16 residues. Trimming removed 0 bases from V and 0 bases from J; junction bases left unmatched: 6. The CDR3 region is CSARDLRESSTDTQYF. The CDR3, as DNA: TGCAGTGCTAGAGATCTGCGGGAGAGTAGCACAGATACGCAGTATTTT.

Note on this clonotype: One end of the junction does not line up with germline, which may come from a read error. The rearrangement joins TRBV10-3 to TRBJ2-1, with D uncertain. This CDR3 is built from 11 residues. Germline CDR1 is ENHRY and CDR2 is SYGVKD. CDR3 nucleotide sequence: TGTGCCATCGGTGAACCCCGTGGGCAGTTCTTC. Amino acids: CAIGEPRGQFF.

This sequence joins TRBV11-2 and TRBJ2-1, with 7 bases identical to TRBD2. This CDR3 has 17 residues. The germline V gene encodes CDR1 SGHAT and CDR2 FQNNGV. The V segment lost 0 bases and the J segment 2 bases; nucleotides outside the gene matches: 7. CDR3 sequence: CASSLERGGSPYNEQFF. CDR3 nucleotide sequence: TGTGCCAGCAGCTTAGAGAGGGGCGGGAGTCCCTACAATGAGCAGTTCTTC.

The J gene is TRBJ2-1, the V gene TRBV5-1; D not certain. The germline V and J ends were trimmed by 1 base and 7 bases, with 18 bases remaining between them. Germline V gives CDR1 SGHRS, CDR2 YFSETQ. The CDR3 length is 16 residues. CDR3 amino acids: CASSLRASSIGNEQFF. In nucleotides, the CDR3 is TGCGCCAGCAGCTTGAGGGCCAGCAGCATCGGGAATGAGCAGTTCTTC.

This clonotype was detected only a few times. The chain combines TRBV7-8 with TRBJ1-5, with 7 bases fitting TRBD1. Germline assignment: CDR1 SGHVS and CDR2 FQNEAQ. This CDR3 is built from 14 residues. The V and J ends lost 0 bases and 7 bases, in that order; junction bases with no gene match: 3. The CDR3 is CASSLAGGAQPQHF. Here the CDR3 DNA reads TGTGCCAGCAGCTTAGCAGGGGGCGCACAGCCCCAGCATTTT. The variable domain in full, completed from reference TRBV7-8 and TRBJ1-5, reads GAGVSQSPRYKVAKRGQDVALRCDPISGHVSLFWYQQALGQGPEFLTYFQNEAQLDKSGLPSDRFFAERPEGSVSTLKIQRTQQEDSAVYLCASSLAGGAQPQHFGDGTRLSIL.

This sequence joins TRBV28 and TRBJ1-5, with D tentatively TRBD1 (5 bases). Trimming shortened V by 6 bases and J by 0 bases, and 15 bases separated the two germline ends. This CDR3 spans 16 amino acids. Germline CDR1 MDHEN, CDR2 SYDVKM. CDR3 DNA sequence: TGTGCCAGCAGCCTACGACAGACTGATAGCAATCAGCCCCAGCATTTT. Its translation: CASSLRQTDSNQPQHF.

V usage is TRBV5-1 and J usage is TRBJ1-1; D call uncertain. The CDR3 is made up of 13 amino acids. The V gene's germline CDR1 is SGHRS and CDR2 YFSETQ. V was cut by 2 bases and J by 4 bases, with 9 bases left in between. The DNA of the CDR3 is TGCGCCAGCAGCTTCACCGGGGTCACTGAAGCTTTCTTT. Amino acid sequence: CASSFTGVTEAFF.

The rearrangement joins TRBV12-3 or TRBV12-4 to TRBJ2-1; D is perhaps TRBD2 (7 bases). The CDR3 loop spans 16 amino acids. V lost 6 bases, J lost 5 bases, and 20 bases lay in between. CDR3 in amino acids: CASRGRGRAWDNEQFF. The CDR3 DNA sequence: TGTGCCAGCAGGGGTAGGGGGAGGGCCTGGGACAATGAGCAGTTCTTC.

This rearrangement joins TRBV5-1 to TRBJ2-5; no reliable D call. Germline V gene data show CDR1 as SGHRS and CDR2 as YFSETQ. V was trimmed by 4 bases and J by 4 bases, leaving 11 bases between them. The CDR3 has 13 residues. The CDR3: CASSLSRSETQYF. As DNA, the CDR3 is TGCGCCAGCAGCCTCTCAAGATCAGAGACCCAGTACTTC.